The 18 T cell receptor beta chains below come from one sample, sequenced in a study of Ad26.COV2.S vaccination and SARS-CoV-2 variants. Treatment here: 15 to 20 received Ad26.COV2.S at low or high dose, single or two shots; 5 received placebo; per-sample allocation not given. Samples were taken on day 63 after the first vaccine or placebo injection. TCRdb's table, derived via immunoSEQ multiplex PCR, lists solely in-frame clones and lacks some. The sample shows roughly 420,000 clones, roughly 89% of them seen only once. The sequencing here drew on peripheral blood, taken in a trial of Ad26.COV2.S vaccine versus placebo. All receptors derive from a person aged 18-60 years who received the Ad26.COV2.S COVID-19 vaccine or a placebo.

The chain has TRBV7-2 and TRBJ2-7; no clear D. CDR3 size: 13 residues. Trimming removed 6 bases at V and 3 bases at J, with 12 bases between. The germline CDR1 and CDR2 sequences are SGHTA and FQGNSA. The CDR3 loop is CASRPQGDYEQYF. The CDR3 nucleotides are TGTGCCAGCAGACCCCAAGGTGACTACGAGCAGTACTTC.

This clone was seen just once. The V and J genes are TRBV28 and TRBJ2-1; 8 bases fit TRBD1. CDR3 length equals 15 residues. The trim removed 4 bases at V and 8 bases at J, leaving 10 bases unmatched. The germline V gene encodes CDR1 MDHEN and CDR2 SYDVKM. The CDR3, as DNA: TGTGCCAGCAGTTCCCCCCAGGGGGCGAAGGATGAGCAGTTCTTC. Residues: CASSSPQGAKDEQFF.

V gene TRBV9 combines with J gene TRBJ2-7; the match to TRBD1 covers 7 bases. The CDR3 runs 14 residues. Trimming cost V 0 bases and J 2 bases; bases outside gene matches: 2. The germline V gene encodes CDR1 SGDLS and CDR2 YYNGEE. The CDR3 sequence: CASSVGTGAYEQYF. The CDR3 nucleotides are TGTGCCAGCAGCGTAGGGACAGGCGCCTACGAGCAGTACTTC.

The chain joins TRBV11-2 to TRBJ2-2; the D is unclear. The CDR3 spans 15 residues. Germline CDR1 is SGHAT and CDR2 is FQNNGV. The ends were cut back, 5 bases at V and 4 bases at J, with 14 bases in the middle. This CDR3 reads CASSARTYSTGELFF. As DNA, the CDR3 is TGTGCCAGCAGCGCACGGACCTATTCCACCGGGGAGCTGTTTTTT.

The V call is TRBV28, the J call TRBJ1-2; the match to TRBD1 covers 8 bases. V gave up 1 base and J gave up 4 bases; unmatched junction bases: 8. Germline V lookup: CDR1 MDHEN, CDR2 SYDVKM. The CDR3 runs to 16 residues. CDR3 nucleotides: TGTGCCAGCAGTTTATATGGACAGGGCGAGGGCTATGGCTACACCTTC. It specifies CASSLYGQGEGYGYTF.

The genes are TRBV13 and TRBJ2-7; no definite D call. The length of the CDR3 is 12 residues. CDR1 PRHDT and CDR2 FYEKMQ come from the germline V gene (reference sequence). V was pared by 6 bases and J by 4 bases, with 10 bases between. CDR3 coding DNA: TGTGCCAGCAGTTCCGACAAATACGAGCAGTACGTC. As protein: CASSSDKYEQYV.

This chain links TRBV6-5 with TRBJ2-1; 7 bases map to TRBD2. With 7 bases clipped from V and 2 bases from J, the junction kept 8 bases outside the gene matches. The CDR3 contains 15 residues. The V gene's germline CDR1 is MNHEY and CDR2 SVGAGI. The DNA of the CDR3 is TGTGCCAGCACCGGACCCCGGGGGGCCTACAATGAGCAGTTCTTC. Encoded protein: CASTGPRGAYNEQFF.

This chain uses TRBV2 with TRBJ2-7, with a possible D match to TRBD2 (6 bases). V lost 1 base and J lost 0, with 16 bases in between. The CDR3 is 17 residues long. Germline CDR1 SNHLY, CDR2 FYNNEI. CDR3 loop: CASSEVGSSVSSYEQYV. The CDR3 region has the DNA TGTGCCAGCAGTGAAGTCGGGTCTAGCGTGAGCTCCTACGAGCAGTACGTC.

V is TRBV6-5 and J is TRBJ2-1; D is undetermined. Trimming stripped 6 bases from V and 0 bases from J, with 12 bases between. Per the germline V gene, CDR1 is MNHEY and CDR2 is SVGAGI. The length of the CDR3 is 15 residues. The CDR3 DNA reads as TGTGCCAGCAGCCCGACCTGGAGCTCCTACAATGAGCAGTTCTTC. Amino acids: CASSPTWSSYNEQFF.

The chain couples TRBV9 to TRBJ2-7; D may be TRBD1 or TRBD2 (5 bases each). V lost 9 bases to trimming and J lost 3 bases, with 16 bases between them. The CDR3 sequence is 13 residues long. CDR1 and CDR2 from the germline V gene are SGDLS and YYNGEE. Here the CDR3 DNA reads TGTGCCACCAACCGGGACGGACACTACGAGCAGTACTTC. Protein product: CATNRDGHYEQYF.

A remark on this clone: Other DNA sequences in this sample translate to the same CDR3. The rearrangement joins TRBV6-1 to TRBJ1-6; D remains ambiguous. CDR1 is MNHNS and CDR2 is SASEGT in the germline V gene. Deletions cut 3 bases from V and 7 bases from J, with 1 base between. The CDR3 has 11 amino acids. The CDR3 nucleotides read TGTGCCAGCAGTGAGAATTCACCCCTCCACTTT. Amino acids: CASSENSPLHF.

This rearrangement joins TRBV28 to TRBJ1-2, with a weak D call TRBD1 (5 bases). This CDR3 comprises 13 residues. The germline CDR1 and CDR2 sequences are MDHEN and SYDVKM. Trimming removed 5 bases from V and 5 bases from J, with 12 bases in between. CDR3 sequence: CASSPGTLYGYTF. In DNA form, the CDR3 reads TGTGCCAGCAGTCCCGGGACGTTATATGGCTACACCTTC.

The V gene is TRBV5-1, the J gene TRBJ2-2; 9 bases agree with TRBD1. Germline trimming cut 5 bases from V and 7 bases from J; bases unmatched to any gene: 3. Looked up from germline, CDR1 is SGHRS and CDR2 is YFSETQ. CDR3 length: 13 amino acids. The CDR3 bases are TGCGCCAGCAGTAGACAGGGGGACGGGGAGCTGTTTTTT. It encodes CASSRQGDGELFF.

This rearrangement joins TRBV25-1 to TRBJ1-2; D call uncertain. V lost 3 bases to trimming and J lost 4 bases, with 9 bases between them. This CDR3 is built from 13 residues. Looked up from germline, CDR1 is MGHDK and CDR2 is SYGVNS. Here the CDR3 DNA reads TGTGCCAGCAGTGACCCGGGAATCTATGGCTACACCTTC. It encodes CASSDPGIYGYTF.

The rearrangement joins TRBV21-1 to TRBJ2-1; the listed D gene, TRBD2, was not tested against the DNA. TRBV21-1 is described as a pseudogene. This CDR3 has 13 amino acids. The CDR3 DNA follows: TGTGCCACGAATACCGGGACTCCCAGCGAGCAGTTCTTC. This codes for CATNTGTPSEQFF.

In its sample, this clone was seen a few times. Additional DNA sequences in this sample encode the identical CDR3. The V and J genes are TRBV9 and TRBJ1-6; tentative D call: TRBD1 (6 bases). From germline, CDR1 is SGDLS and CDR2 YYNGEE. The CDR3 has 14 amino acids. V lost 4 bases and J 7 bases, leaving 12 bases between the germline ends. The CDR3 nucleotides are TGTGCCAGCAGCCTCGGACAGTACAATTCACCCCTCCACTTT. It yields the protein CASSLGQYNSPLHF.

This CDR3 is CASSSSRSWGTEAFF. CDR3 sequence (DNA): TGTGCCAGCAGCTCCTCTAGGTCTTGGGGCACTGAAGCTTTCTTT. The rearrangement links TRBV5-4 to TRBJ1-1, with no clear D. The germline gives CDR1 SGHNT, CDR2 YYREEE (reference sequence). Trimming took off 3 bases at V and 4 bases at J, with 16 bases between the two ends. This CDR3 region has 15 residues.

The rearrangement uses TRBV18 and TRBJ2-3; D remains unclear. V was shortened by 3 bases and J by 5 bases, with 18 bases between the two germline ends. The CDR3 contains 16 residues. Germline CDR1 KGHSH, CDR2 LQKENI. As DNA, the CDR3 is TGTGCCAGCTCACCTCGGACCAATTTCGGCAGAGATACGCAGTATTTT. Its protein is CASSPRTNFGRDTQYF.